This T cell receptor (beta chain) derives from a study of T-cell reconstitution after alpha-beta-depleted transplantation in children. This clonotype was observed a handful of times. The CDR3 length is 15 residues. Trimming took 0 bases from V and 7 from J, leaving 13 bases between them. The V gene's germline CDR1 is SGDLS and CDR2 YYNGEE. The TCRbeta library incorporated unique molecular identifiers. Via MiXCR, TCRdb re-called the PCR reads, giving one row per CDR3 protein. The profile shows about 610,000 distinct CDR3 sequences, roughly a tenth of them singletons. This receptor was identified in a human donor who donated a stem cell graft to a child with acute myeloid leukemia. The rearrangement links TRBV9 to TRBJ2-2; D is ambiguous. The source material was PBMCs from the stem cell graft donor, sampled from the stem cell graft. The CDR3 DNA reads TGTGCCAGCAGCGTAGCTGGGGTTGGGAACGGGGAGCTGTTTTTT. This gives the protein CASSVAGVGNGELFF.